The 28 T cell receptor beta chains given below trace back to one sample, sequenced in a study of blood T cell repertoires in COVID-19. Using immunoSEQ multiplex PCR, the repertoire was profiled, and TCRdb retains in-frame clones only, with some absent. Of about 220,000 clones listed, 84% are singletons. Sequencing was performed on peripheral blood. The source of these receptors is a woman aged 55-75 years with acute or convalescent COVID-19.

CDR3 coding DNA: TGTGCCAGCAGTTATAGTACAGCTAACTATGGCTACACCTTC. This sequence encodes CASSYSTANYGYTF. This chain links TRBV6-6 with TRBJ1-2; no reliable D call. The CDR3 is 14 residues long. Germline V lookup: CDR1 MNHNY, CDR2 SVGAGI (reference sequence). With 3 bases removed from V and 0 bases from J, the gap between germline ends came to 8 bases.

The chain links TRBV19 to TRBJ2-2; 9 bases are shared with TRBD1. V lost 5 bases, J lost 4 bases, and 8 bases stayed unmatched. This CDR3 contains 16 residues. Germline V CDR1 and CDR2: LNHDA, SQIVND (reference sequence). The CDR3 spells CASSLGDRVFTGELFF. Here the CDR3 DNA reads TGTGCCAGTAGTCTGGGGGACAGGGTCTTCACCGGGGAGCTGTTTTTT.

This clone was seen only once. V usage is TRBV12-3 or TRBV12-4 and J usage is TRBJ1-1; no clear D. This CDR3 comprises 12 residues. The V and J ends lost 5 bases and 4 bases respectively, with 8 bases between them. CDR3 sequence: CASSREGTEAFF. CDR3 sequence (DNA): TGTGCCAGCAGTAGGGAGGGCACTGAAGCTTTCTTT.

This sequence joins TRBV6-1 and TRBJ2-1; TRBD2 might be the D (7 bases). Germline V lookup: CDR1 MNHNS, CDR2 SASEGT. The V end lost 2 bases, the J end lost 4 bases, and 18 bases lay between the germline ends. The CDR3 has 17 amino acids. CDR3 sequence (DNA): TGTGCCAGCAGTGAAATCTTAGGGGGGGGAGTGTACAATGAGCAGTTCTTC. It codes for CASSEILGGGVYNEQFF.

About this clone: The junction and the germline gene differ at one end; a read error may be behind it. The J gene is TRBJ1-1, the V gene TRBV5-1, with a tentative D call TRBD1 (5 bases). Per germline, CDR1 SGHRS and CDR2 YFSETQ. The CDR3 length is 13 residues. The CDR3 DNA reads TGCGCCAGCACCCAGGGTCGCAACACTAAAGCTTTCTTT. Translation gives CASTQGRNTKAFF.

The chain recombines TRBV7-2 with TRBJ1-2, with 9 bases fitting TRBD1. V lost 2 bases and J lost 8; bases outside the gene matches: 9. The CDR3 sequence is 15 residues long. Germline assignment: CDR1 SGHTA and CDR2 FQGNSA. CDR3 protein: CASSLSPGQGMGYTF. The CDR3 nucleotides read TGTGCCAGCAGCTTATCACCCGGACAGGGGATGGGCTACACCTTC.

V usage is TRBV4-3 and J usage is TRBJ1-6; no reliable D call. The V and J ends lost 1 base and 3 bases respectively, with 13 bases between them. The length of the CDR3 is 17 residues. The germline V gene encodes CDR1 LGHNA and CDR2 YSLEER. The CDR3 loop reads CASSQGGATLYNSPLHF. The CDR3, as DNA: TGCGCCAGCAGCCAAGGGGGAGCTACTCTCTATAATTCACCCCTCCACTTT.

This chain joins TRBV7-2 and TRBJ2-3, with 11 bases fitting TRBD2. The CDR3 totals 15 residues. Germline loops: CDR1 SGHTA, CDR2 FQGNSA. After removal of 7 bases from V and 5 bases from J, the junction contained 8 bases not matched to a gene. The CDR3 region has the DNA TGTGCCAGCACCGATCACCTAGCGGGGGGAGATACGCAGTATTTT. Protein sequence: CASTDHLAGGDTQYF.

In DNA, the CDR3 is TGTGCCAGCAGCCGAGGACTAGCGGGGGCCCCGGGGAATGAGCAGTTCTTC. Its translation: CASSRGLAGAPGNEQFF. This chain connects TRBV4-2 to TRBJ2-1; 13 nucleotides agree with TRBD2. Germline CDR1 and CDR2: LGHNA and YNFKEQ. Losses at the gene ends were 4 bases for V and 7 bases for J; bases not matched to a gene: 10. The length of the CDR3 is 17 residues.

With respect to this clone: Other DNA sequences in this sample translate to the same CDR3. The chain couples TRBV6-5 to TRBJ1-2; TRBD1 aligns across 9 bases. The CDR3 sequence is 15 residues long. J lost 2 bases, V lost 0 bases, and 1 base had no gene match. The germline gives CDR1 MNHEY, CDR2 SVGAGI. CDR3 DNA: TGTGCCAGCAGTTACTCGGGGACAGGGAACTATGGCTACACCTTC. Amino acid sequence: CASSYSGTGNYGYTF.

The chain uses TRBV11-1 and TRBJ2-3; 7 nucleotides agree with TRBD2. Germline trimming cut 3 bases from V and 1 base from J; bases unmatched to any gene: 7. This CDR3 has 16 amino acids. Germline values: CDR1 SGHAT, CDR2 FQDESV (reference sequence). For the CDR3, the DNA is TGTGCCAGCAGCTTTAACCTAGCGGACCGCACAGATACGCAGTATTTT. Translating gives CASSFNLADRTDTQYF.

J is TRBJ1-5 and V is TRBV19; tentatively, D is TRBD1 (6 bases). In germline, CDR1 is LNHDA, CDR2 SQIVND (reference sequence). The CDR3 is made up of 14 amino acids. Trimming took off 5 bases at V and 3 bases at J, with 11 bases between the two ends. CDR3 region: CASSDWTVNQPQHF. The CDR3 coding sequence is TGTGCCAGTAGTGACTGGACAGTCAATCAGCCCCAGCATTTT.

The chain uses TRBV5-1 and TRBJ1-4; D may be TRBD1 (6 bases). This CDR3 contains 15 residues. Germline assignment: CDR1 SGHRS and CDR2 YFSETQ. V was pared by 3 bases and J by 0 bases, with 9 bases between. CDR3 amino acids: CASSSGQTTNEKLFF. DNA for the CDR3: TGCGCCAGCAGCTCCGGACAGACAACTAATGAAAAACTGTTTTTT.

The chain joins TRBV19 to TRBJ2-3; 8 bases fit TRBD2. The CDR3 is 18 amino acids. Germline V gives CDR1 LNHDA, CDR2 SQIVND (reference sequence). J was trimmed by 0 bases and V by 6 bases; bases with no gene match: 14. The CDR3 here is CASSLQHSSGPSTDTQYF. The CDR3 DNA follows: TGTGCCAGTAGCCTTCAACACTCTAGCGGGCCGAGCACAGATACGCAGTATTTT.

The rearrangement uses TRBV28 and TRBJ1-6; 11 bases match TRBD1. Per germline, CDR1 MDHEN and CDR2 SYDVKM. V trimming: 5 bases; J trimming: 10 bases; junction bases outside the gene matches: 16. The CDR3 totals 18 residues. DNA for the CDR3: TGTGCCAGCAGTCCTCCGCCGGGACAGGGGGGAGCAAGCTCACCCCTCCACTTT. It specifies CASSPPPGQGGASSPLHF.

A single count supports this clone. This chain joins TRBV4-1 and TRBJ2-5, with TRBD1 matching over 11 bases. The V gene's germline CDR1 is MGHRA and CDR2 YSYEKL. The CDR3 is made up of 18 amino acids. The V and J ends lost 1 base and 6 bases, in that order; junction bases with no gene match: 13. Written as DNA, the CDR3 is TGCGCCAGCAGCCAAGTGCCCGACGGACAGGGGGCTAGGAAGACCCAGTACTTC. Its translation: CASSQVPDGQGARKTQYF.

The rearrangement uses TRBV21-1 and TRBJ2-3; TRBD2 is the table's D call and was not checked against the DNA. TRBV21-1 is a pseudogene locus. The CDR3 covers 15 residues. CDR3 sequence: CASSIKRGFTDTQYF. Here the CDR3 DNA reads TGTGCCAGCAGCATCAAGCGGGGGTTCACAGATACGCAGTATTTT.

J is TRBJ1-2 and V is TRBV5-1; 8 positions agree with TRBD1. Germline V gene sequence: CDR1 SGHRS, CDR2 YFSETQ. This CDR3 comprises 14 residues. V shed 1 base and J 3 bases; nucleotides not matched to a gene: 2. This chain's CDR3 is CASSLQGADYGYTF. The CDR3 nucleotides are TGCGCCAGCAGCTTGCAGGGGGCGGACTATGGCTACACCTTC.

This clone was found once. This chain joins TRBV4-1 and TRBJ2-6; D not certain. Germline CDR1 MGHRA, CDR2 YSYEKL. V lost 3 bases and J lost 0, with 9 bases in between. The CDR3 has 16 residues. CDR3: CASSHPIASGANVLTF. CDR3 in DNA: TGCGCCAGCAGCCACCCTATAGCCTCTGGGGCCAACGTCCTGACTTTC.

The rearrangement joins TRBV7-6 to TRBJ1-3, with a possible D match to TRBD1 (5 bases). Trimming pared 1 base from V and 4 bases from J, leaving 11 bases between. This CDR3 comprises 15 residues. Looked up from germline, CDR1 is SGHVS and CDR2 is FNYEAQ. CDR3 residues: CASSLELGLGNTIYF. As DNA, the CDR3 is TGTGCCAGCAGCTTAGAACTGGGACTCGGAAACACCATATATTTT.

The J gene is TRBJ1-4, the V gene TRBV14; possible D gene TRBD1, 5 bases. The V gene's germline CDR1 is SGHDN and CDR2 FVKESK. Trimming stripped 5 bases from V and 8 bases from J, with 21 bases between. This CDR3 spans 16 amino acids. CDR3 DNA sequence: TGTGCCAGCAGCGAAGGGACGGCCCCAGGGAGGGAAAAACTGTTTTTT. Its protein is CASSEGTAPGREKLFF.

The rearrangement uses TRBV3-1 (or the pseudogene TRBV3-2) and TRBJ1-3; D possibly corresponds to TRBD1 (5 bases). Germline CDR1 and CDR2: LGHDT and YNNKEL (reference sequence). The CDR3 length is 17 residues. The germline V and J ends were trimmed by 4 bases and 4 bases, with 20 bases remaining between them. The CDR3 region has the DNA TGTGCCAGCAGCCGCAATAGGGGAAATCCTATAGGAAACACCATATATTTT. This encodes CASSRNRGNPIGNTIYF.

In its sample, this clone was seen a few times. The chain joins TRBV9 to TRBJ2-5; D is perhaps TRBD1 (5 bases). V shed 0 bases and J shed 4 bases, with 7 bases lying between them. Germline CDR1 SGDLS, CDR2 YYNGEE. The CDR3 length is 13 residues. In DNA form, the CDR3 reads TGTGCCAGCAGCGTAGGACAGCGAGAGACCCAGTACTTC. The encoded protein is CASSVGQRETQYF.

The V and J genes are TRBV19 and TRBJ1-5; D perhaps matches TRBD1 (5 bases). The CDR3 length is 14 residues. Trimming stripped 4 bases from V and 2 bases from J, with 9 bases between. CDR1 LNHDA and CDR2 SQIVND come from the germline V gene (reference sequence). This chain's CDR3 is CASSTGARNQPQHF. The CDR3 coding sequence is TGTGCCAGTAGTACTGGGGCTCGCAATCAGCCCCAGCATTTT.

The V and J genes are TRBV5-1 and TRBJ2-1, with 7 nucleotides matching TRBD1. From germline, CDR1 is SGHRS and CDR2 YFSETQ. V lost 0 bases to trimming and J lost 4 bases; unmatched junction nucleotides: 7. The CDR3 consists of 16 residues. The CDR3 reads CASSLAVGTAYNEQFF. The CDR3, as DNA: TGCGCCAGCAGCTTGGCCGTTGGGACAGCTTACAATGAGCAGTTCTTC.

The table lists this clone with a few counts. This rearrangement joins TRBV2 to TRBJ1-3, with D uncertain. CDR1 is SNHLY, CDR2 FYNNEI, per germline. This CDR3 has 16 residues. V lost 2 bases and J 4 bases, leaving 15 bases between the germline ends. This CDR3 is CASSEHFSAGGNTIYF. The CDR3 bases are TGTGCCAGCAGTGAACACTTCTCGGCGGGGGGAAACACCATATATTTT.

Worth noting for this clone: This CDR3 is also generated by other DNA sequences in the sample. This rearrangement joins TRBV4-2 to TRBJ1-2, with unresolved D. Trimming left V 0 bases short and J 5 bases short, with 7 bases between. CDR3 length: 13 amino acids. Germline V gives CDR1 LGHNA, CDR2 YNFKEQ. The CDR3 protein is CASSQESGYGYTF. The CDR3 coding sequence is TGTGCCAGCAGCCAAGAATCAGGTTATGGCTACACCTTC.

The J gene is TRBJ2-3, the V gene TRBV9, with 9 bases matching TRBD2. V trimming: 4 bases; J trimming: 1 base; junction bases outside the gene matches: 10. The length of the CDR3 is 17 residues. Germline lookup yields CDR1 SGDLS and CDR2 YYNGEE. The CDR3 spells CASSSARERGGTDTQYF. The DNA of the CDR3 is TGTGCCAGCAGCTCAGCCCGGGAGCGGGGGGGCACAGATACGCAGTATTTT.